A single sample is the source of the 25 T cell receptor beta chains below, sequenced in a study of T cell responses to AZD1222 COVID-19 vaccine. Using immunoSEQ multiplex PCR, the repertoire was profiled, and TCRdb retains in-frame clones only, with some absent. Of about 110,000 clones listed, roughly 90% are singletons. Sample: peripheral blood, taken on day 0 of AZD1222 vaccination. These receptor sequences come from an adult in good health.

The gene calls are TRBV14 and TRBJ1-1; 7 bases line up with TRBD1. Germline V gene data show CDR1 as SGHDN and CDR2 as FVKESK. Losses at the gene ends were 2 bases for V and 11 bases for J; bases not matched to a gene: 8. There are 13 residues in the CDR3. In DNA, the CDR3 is TGTGCCAGCAGCCAAAGAGCCGGGACAGCCGCTTTCTTT. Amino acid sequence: CASSQRAGTAAFF.

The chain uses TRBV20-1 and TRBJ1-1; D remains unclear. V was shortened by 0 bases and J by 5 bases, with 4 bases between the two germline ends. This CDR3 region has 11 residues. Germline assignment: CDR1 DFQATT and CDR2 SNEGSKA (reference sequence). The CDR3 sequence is CSARDRTEAFF. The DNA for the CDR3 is TGCAGTGCTAGAGATAGGACTGAAGCTTTCTTT.

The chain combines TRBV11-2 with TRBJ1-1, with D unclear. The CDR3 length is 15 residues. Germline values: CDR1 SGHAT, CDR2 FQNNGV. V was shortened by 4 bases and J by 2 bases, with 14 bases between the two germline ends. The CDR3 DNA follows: TGTGCCAGCAGCTCCCTCGGATGGGCAAACACTGAAGCTTTCTTT. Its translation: CASSSLGWANTEAFF.

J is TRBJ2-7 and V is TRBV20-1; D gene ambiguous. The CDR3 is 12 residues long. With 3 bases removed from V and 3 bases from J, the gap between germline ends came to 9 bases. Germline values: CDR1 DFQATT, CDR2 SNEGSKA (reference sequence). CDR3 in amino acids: CSASQTLYEQYF. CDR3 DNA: TGCAGTGCTAGTCAGACACTCTACGAGCAGTACTTC.

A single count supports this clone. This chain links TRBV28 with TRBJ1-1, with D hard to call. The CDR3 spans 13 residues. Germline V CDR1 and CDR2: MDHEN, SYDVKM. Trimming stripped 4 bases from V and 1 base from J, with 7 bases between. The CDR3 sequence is CASSSYTNTEAFF. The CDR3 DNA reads TGTGCCAGCAGTTCCTACACGAACACTGAAGCTTTCTTT.

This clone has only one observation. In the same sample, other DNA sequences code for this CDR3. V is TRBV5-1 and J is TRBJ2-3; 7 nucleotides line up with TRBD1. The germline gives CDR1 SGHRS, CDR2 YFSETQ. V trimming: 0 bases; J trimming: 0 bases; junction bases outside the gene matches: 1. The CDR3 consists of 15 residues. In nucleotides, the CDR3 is TGCGCCAGCAGCTTGGGACAGGGTAGCACAGATACGCAGTATTTT. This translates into CASSLGQGSTDTQYF.

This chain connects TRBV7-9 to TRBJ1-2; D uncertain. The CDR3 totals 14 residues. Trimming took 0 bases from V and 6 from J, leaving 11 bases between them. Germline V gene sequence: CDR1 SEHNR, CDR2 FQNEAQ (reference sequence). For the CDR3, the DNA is TGTGCCAGCAGCTTAGCAGGCGGACGGAATGGCTACACCTTC. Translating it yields CASSLAGGRNGYTF. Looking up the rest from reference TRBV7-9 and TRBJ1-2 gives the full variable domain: DTGVSQNPRHKITKRGQNVTFRCDPISEHNRLYWYRQTLGQGPEFLTYFQNEAQLEKSRLLSDRFSAERPKGSFSTLEIQRTEQGDSAMYLCASSLAGGRNGYTFGSGTRLTVV.

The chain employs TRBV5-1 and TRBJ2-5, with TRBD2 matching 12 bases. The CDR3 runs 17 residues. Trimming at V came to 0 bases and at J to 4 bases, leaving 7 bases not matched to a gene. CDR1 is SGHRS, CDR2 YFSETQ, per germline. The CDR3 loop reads CASSLDGLAGSGETQYF. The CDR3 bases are TGCGCCAGCAGCTTGGATGGACTAGCGGGATCAGGAGAGACCCAGTACTTC.

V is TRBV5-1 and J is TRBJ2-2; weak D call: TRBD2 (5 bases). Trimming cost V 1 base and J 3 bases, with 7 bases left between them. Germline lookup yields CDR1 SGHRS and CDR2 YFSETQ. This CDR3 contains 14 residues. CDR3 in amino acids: CASSLLAYTGELFF. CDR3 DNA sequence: TGCGCCAGCAGCTTGTTAGCGTACACCGGGGAGCTGTTTTTT.

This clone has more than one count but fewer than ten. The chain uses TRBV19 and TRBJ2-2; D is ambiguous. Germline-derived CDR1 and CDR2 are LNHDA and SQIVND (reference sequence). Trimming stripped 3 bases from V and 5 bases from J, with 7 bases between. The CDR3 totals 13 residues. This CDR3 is CASSISQTGELFF. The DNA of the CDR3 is TGTGCCAGTAGTATCTCTCAAACCGGGGAGCTGTTTTTT.

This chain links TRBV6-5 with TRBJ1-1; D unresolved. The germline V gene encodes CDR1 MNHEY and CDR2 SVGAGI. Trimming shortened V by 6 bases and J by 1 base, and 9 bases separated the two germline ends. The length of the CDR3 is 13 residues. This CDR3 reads CASRTNGNTEAFF. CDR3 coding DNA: TGTGCCAGCAGAACTAATGGGAACACTGAAGCTTTCTTT.

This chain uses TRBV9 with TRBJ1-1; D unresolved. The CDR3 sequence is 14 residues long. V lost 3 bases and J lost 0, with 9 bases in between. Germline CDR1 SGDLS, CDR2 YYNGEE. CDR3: CASSEAMLNTEAFF. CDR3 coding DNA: TGTGCCAGCAGCGAGGCAATGTTGAACACTGAAGCTTTCTTT.

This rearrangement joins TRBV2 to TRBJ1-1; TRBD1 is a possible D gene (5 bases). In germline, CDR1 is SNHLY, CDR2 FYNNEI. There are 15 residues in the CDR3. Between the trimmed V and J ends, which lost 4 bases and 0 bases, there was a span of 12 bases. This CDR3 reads CASSVSPGLNTEAFF. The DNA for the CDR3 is TGTGCCAGCAGTGTCTCTCCAGGGCTGAACACTGAAGCTTTCTTT.

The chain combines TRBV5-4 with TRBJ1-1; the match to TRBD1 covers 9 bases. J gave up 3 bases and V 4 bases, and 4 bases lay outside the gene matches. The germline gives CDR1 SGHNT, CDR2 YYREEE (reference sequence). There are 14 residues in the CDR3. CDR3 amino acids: CASSQQGADTEAFF. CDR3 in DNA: TGTGCCAGCAGCCAACAGGGGGCTGACACTGAAGCTTTCTTT.

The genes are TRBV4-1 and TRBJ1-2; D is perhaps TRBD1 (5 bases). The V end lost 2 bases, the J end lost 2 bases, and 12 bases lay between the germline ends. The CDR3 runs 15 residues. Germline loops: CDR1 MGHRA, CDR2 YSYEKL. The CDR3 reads CASSQTLGGNYGYTF. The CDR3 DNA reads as TGCGCCAGCAGCCAAACCCTGGGGGGGAACTATGGCTACACCTTC.

The CDR3 spells CASSDPRGAGTDTQYF. The CDR3 DNA reads as TGTGCCAGCAGCGATCCGCGGGGGGCCGGCACAGATACGCAGTATTTT. The chain carries TRBV6-2 or TRBV6-3 and TRBJ2-3; 8 nucleotides align to TRBD2. This CDR3 has 16 amino acids. Unmatched junction bases numbered 9, after V lost 6 bases and J lost 1 base. Per the germline V gene, CDR1 is MNHEY and CDR2 is SVGEGT.

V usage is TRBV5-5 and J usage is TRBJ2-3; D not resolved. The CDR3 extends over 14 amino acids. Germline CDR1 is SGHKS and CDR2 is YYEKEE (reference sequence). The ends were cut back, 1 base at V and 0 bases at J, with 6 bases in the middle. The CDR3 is CASSLQSSTDTQYF. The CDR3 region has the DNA TGTGCCAGCAGCTTGCAGTCTAGCACAGATACGCAGTATTTT. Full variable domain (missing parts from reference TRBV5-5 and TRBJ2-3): DAGVTQSPTHLIKTRGQQVTLRCSPISGHKSVSWYQQVLGQGPQFIFQYYEKEERGRGNFPDRFSARQFPNYSSELNVNALLLGDSALYLCASSLQSSTDTQYFGPGTRLTVL.

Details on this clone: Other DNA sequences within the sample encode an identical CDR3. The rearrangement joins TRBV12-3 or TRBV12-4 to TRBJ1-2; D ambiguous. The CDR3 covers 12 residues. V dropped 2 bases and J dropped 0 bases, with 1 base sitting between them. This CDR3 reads CASSLSNYGYTF. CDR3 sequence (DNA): TGTGCCAGCAGTTTATCTAACTATGGCTACACCTTC.

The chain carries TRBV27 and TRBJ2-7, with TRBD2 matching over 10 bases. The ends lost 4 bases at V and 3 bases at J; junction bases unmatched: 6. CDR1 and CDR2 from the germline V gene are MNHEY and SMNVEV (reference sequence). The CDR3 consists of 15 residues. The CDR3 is CASSSPASGSYEQYF. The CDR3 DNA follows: TGTGCCAGCAGTTCGCCGGCTAGCGGGAGCTACGAGCAGTACTTC.

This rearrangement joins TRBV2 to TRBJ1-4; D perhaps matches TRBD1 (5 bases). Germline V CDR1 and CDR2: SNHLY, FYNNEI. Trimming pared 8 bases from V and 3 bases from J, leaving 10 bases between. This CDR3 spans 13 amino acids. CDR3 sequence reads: CASGRQPNEKLFF. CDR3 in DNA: TGTGCCAGCGGGCGACAGCCTAATGAAAAACTGTTTTTT.

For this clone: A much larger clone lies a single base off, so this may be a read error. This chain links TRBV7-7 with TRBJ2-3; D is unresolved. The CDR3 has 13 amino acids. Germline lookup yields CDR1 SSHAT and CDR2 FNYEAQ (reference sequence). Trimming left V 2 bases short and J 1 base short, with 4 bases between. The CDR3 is CASSLQGTDTQYF. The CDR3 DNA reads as TGTGCCAGCAGCTTACAGGGCACAGATACGCAGTATTTT. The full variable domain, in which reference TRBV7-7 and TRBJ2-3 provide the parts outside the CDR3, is GAGVSQSPRYKVTKRGQDVTLRCDPISSHATLYWYQQALGQGPEFLTYFNYEAQPDKSGLPSDRFSAERPEGSISTLTIQRTEQRDSAMYRCASSLQGTDTQYFGPGTRLTVL.

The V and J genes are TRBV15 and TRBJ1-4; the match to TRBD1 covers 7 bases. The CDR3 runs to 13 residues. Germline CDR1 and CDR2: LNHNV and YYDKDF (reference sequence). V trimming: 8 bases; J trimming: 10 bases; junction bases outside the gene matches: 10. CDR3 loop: CATVTGEGGKLFF. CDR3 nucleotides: TGTGCCACCGTCACAGGGGAAGGGGGAAAACTGTTTTTT. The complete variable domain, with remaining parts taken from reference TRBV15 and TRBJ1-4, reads DAMVIQNPRYQVTQFGKPVTLSCSQTLNHNVMYWYQQKSSQAPKLLFHYYDKDFNNEADTPDNFQSRRPNTSFCFLDIRSPGLGDTAMYLCATVTGEGGKLFFGSGTQLSVL.

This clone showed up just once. The CDR3 reads CARSRACMRPQHF. CDR3 in DNA: TGTGCCCGCAGCAGGGCTTGCATGAGACCCCAGCATTTT. V usage is TRBV19 and J usage is TRBJ1-5, with a weak D call TRBD1 (5 bases). Germline V lookup: CDR1 LNHDA, CDR2 SQIVND (reference sequence). The V gene lost 11 bases and the J gene lost 10 bases, with 21 bases spanning the gap. CDR3 length equals 13 residues.

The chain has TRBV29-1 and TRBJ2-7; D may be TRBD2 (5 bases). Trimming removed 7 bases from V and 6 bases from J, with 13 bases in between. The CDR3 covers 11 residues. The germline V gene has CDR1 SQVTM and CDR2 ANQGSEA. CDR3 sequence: CSGIVGAEQYF. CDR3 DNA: TGCAGCGGCATCGTGGGAGCCGAGCAGTACTTC.

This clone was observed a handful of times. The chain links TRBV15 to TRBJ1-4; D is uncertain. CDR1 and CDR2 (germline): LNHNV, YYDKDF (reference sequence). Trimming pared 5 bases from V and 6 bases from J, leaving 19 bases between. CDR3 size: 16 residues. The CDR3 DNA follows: TGTGCCACCAGCTTAAAGATTGGGGAAGGTGATGAAAAACTGTTTTTT. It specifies CATSLKIGEGDEKLFF. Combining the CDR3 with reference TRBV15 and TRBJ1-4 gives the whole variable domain DAMVIQNPRYQVTQFGKPVTLSCSQTLNHNVMYWYQQKSSQAPKLLFHYYDKDFNNEADTPDNFQSRRPNTSFCFLDIRSPGLGDTAMYLCATSLKIGEGDEKLFFGSGTQLSVL.